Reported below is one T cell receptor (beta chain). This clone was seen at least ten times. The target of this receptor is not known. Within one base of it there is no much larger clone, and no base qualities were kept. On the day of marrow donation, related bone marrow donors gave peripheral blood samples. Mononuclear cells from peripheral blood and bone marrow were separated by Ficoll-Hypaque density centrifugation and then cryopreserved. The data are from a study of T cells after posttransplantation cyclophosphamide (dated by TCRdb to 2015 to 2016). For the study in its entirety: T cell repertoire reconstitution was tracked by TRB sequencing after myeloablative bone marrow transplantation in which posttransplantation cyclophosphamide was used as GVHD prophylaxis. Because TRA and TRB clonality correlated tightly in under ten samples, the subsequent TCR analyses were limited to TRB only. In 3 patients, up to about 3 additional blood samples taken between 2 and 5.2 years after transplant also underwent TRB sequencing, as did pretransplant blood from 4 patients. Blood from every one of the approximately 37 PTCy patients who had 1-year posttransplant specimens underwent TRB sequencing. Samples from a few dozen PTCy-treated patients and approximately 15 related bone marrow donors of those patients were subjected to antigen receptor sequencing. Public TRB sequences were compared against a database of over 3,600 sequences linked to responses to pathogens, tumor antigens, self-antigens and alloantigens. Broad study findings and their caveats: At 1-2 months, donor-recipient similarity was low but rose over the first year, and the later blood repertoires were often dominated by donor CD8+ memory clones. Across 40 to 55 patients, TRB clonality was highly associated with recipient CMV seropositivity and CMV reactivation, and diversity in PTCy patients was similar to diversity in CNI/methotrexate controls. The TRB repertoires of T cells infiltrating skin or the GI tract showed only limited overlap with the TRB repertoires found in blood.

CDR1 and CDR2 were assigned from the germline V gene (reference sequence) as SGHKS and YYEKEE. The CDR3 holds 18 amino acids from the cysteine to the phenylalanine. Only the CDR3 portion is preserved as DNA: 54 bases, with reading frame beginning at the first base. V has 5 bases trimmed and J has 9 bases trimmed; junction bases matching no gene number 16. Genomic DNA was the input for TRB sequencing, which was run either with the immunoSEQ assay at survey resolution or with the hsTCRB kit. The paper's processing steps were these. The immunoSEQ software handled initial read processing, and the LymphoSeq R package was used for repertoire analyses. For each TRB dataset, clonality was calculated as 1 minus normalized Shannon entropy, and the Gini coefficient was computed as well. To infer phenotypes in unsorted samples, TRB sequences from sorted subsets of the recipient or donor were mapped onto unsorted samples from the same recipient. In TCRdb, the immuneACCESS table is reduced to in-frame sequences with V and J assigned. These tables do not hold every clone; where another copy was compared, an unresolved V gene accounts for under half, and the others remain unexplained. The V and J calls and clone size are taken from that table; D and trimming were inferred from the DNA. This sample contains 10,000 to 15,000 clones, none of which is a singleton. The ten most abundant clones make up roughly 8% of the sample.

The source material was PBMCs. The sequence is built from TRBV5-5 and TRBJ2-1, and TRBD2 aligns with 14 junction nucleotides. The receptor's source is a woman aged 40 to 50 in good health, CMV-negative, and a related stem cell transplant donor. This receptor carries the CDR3 CASSYPSGTSGRVLEQFF. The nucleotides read TGTGCCAGCAGTTACCCGTCCGGGACTAGCGGGAGAGTCCTTGAGCAGTTCTTC.